This T cell receptor (beta chain) is from a study of OX40 agonist ivuxolimab in advanced cancers. The protocol was immunoSEQ multiplex PCR, while the TCRdb copy is restricted to in-frame clones and leaves out a portion. This sample carries about 50,000 clones, around 87% of them seen once, and the ten largest clones take approximately 10%. This CDR3 has 17 residues. V was trimmed by 3 bases and J by 1 base, leaving 18 bases between them. CDR1 and CDR2 from the germline V gene are SGHVS and FQNEAQ. Sequencing was performed on CD4+ or CD8+ T cells sorted from blood, taken in a trial of the OX40 agonist ivuxolimab. The chain links TRBV7-8 to TRBJ2-5; D gene ambiguous. This TCR was sampled from an adult with an advanced solid tumor such as melanoma, head and neck, liver or kidney cancer. The CDR3 loop reads CASSLDPLGRRQETQYF. The CDR3 DNA reads as TGTGCCAGCAGCTTGGACCCCTTAGGACGGCGCCAAGAGACCCAGTACTTC.